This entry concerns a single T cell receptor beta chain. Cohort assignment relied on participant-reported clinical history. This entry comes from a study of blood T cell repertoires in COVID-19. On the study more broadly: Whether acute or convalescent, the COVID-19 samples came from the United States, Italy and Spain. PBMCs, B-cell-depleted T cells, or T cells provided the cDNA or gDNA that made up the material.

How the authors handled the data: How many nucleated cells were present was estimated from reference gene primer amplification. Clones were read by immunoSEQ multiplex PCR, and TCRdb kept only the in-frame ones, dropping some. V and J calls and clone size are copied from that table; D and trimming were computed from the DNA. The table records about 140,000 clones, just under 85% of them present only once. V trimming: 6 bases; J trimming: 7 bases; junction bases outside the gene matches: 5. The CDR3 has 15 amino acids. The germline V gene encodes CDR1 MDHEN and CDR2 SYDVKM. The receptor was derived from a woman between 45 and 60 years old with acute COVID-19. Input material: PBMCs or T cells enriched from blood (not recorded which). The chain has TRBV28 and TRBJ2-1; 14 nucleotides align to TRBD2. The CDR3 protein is CASRFGTSGRNEQFF. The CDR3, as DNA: TGTGCCAGCAGGTTTGGGACTAGCGGGAGAAATGAGCAGTTCTTC.